Sequencing of this T cell receptor (beta chain) was carried out in a study of CD8 T cells in Susac syndrome. Study-level results: Only a relatively small number of individuals were included in the TCR sequencing and HLA analysis.

The germline V gene encodes CDR1 MGHDK and CDR2 SYGVNS. V lost 6 bases to trimming and J lost 2 bases, with 11 bases between them. The CDR3 has 13 residues. Turning to this clonotype: As yet, its antigen is unknown.

Random hexamers served to reverse transcribe roughly 0.5 to 1 ug RNA. Coverage of TCR beta CDR3 amplification by immunoSEQ multiplex PCR extended to 54 Vbeta and 13 Jbeta. TCRdb independently ran MiXCR on the immunoSEQ multiplex PCR reads; one entry per CDR3 protein. The sample has more than 65,000 distinct CDR3 sequences, approximately 93% seen once. Negative isolation was used for CD8+ and CD4+ T cells and FACS enrichment for TEMRA cells. Sequencing was carried out using CD8+ T cells from PBMCs. This clonotype originated in a human donor with multiple sclerosis. This chain connects TRBV25-1 to TRBJ2-7; tentatively, D is TRBD1 or TRBD2 (6 bases each). In nucleotides, the CDR3 is TGTGCCAGCAGGGGGGGCATAGCCTACGAGCAGTACTTC. Encoded protein: CASRGGIAYEQYF.